A single sample gave rise to the 6 T cell receptor beta chains below, sequenced in a study of blood T cell repertoires in COVID-19. The repertoire was sequenced with immunoSEQ multiplex PCR; TCRdb's copy has only in-frame clones and lacks some. The data show 200,000 to 300,000 clones, 88% seen once. Sequenced: peripheral blood. The source is a woman aged 25-40 years with COVID-19, enrolled during active disease.

V is TRBV30 and J is TRBJ2-5; TRBD1 matches 9 bases. Germline V CDR1 and CDR2: GTSNPN, SVGIG (reference sequence). The trim removed 3 bases at V and 7 bases at J, leaving 3 bases unmatched. There are 12 residues in the CDR3. DNA for the CDR3: TGTGCCTGGAGAGACAGGGGGGGGACCCAGTACTTC. This sequence encodes CAWRDRGGTQYF. The variable domain in full, completed from reference TRBV30 and TRBJ2-5, reads SQTIHQWPATLVQPVGSPLSLECTVEGTSNPNLYWYRQAAGRGLQLLFYSVGIGQISSEVPQNLSASRPQDRQFILSSKKLLLSDSGFYLCAWRDRGGTQYFGPGTRLLVL.

This chain links TRBV24-1 with TRBJ1-5; 9 positions match TRBD1. This CDR3 has 13 amino acids. After removal of 5 bases from V and 7 bases from J, the junction contained 2 bases not matched to a gene. Germline CDR1 and CDR2: KGHDR and SFDVKD. The CDR3 coding sequence is TGTGCCACCAGTGTTACAGGGGGCCAGCCCCAGCATTTT. Translated: CATSVTGGQPQHF.

The V and J genes are TRBV6-4 and TRBJ1-5; the D gene is possibly TRBD1 (6 bases). The CDR3 is 14 residues long. Per germline, CDR1 MRHNA and CDR2 SNTAGT. The germline V and J ends were trimmed by 2 bases and 7 bases, with 12 bases remaining between them. Written as DNA, the CDR3 is TGTGCCAGCAGTGACGGGGAGGGGGGCCAGCCCCAGCATTTT. Its protein is CASSDGEGGQPQHF.

The table lists this clone with many counts. The genes are TRBV27 and TRBJ2-7; 7 nucleotides match TRBD1. Germline lookup yields CDR1 MNHEY and CDR2 SMNVEV (reference sequence). CDR3 length equals 14 residues. The V gene end was trimmed by 5 bases and the J gene end by 2 bases; junction bases not matched to a gene: 6. The CDR3 here is CASSPQDRTYEQYV. The CDR3 DNA sequence: TGTGCCAGCAGTCCGCAGGACAGGACCTACGAGCAGTACGTC.

CDR3 in amino acids: CASSEGMGLGPADTQYF. CDR3 DNA: TGTGCCAGCAGTGAAGGAATGGGACTAGGGCCTGCAGATACGCAGTATTTT. The rearrangement links TRBV6-1 to TRBJ2-3; TRBD2 agrees at 8 bases. Germline V gene data show CDR1 as MNHNS and CDR2 as SASEGT. Unmatched junction bases numbered 10, after V lost 1 base and J lost 4 bases. The length of the CDR3 is 17 residues.

The CDR3: CASSLAVRRDEQFF. The DNA for the CDR3 is TGTGCCAGCAGCTTAGCCGTCAGGCGGGATGAGCAGTTCTTC. The chain uses TRBV11-2 and TRBJ2-1, with a weak D call TRBD2 (5 bases). Between the trimmed V and J ends, which lost 1 base and 8 bases, there was a span of 12 bases. Germline V CDR1 and CDR2: SGHAT, FQNNGV. This CDR3 has 14 amino acids.